This T cell receptor (beta chain) emerged from a study of blood T cell repertoires in COVID-19 (dated by TCRdb to the early 2020s). Regarding the complete study: Samples covering the acute and convalescent phases of COVID-19 were provided by collaborators in the United States, Italy and Spain. The material from the prospective study consisted of cDNA or gDNA derived from T cells, B-cell-depleted T cells, or PBMCs. The repertoires were released in a freely available public database meant as a resource for research on the immune response to SARS-CoV-2. A de-identified subject ID, COVID-19 status, age in years and sex were almost always included in the sample metadata. Where available, HLA class I and class II types were obtained from metadata supplied by the sample provider rather than from assay-based typing. Samples were obtained from the ongoing ImmuneRACE study (first 160 participants) and from 1,200 or so subjects provided by 6 global collaborators. Subjects who had been exposed to COVID-19, were actively infected with it, or had recovered from it provided the deeply sampled blood TCRbeta repertoires that made up the dataset.

Worth noting for this clone: The target of this receptor is not known. Base qualities are not recorded, but no much larger clone differs from it by a single base.

Collaborating institutions collected whole blood in K2EDTA tubes following their own protocols. For TCRbeta analysis, collaborators shipped samples in one of three forms: frozen whole blood, isolated PBMCs, or DNA extracted from either of those sample types. What the work shows at the level of the full study, not this receptor alone: Clinical and demographic metadata were provided uncurated, with the amount varying by source and participant.

TCRbeta CDR3 regions were amplified from genomic DNA using the immunoSEQ Assay, a bias-controlled multiplex PCR. The study's processing was this. Nucleated cell counts per sample were estimated from amplification of reference gene primers within the assay. To quantify the absolute abundance of each unique TCRbeta CDR3 rearrangement, sequence reads were collapsed and filtered. For each sample, productive Simpson clonality was calculated as the square root of Simpson's diversity index across productive rearrangements. Here the immuneACCESS table is served through TCRdb, limited to in-frame sequences with V and J called. Missing clones are a known gap in these copies; in checked studies unresolved V genes cover under half, and the rest lacks a known reason. The DNA gave D and trimming, while V, J and clone size come from that table. Counted in this sample were about 250,000 clones; 70% to 90% of them appeared once. The ten largest clonotypes hold approximately 5% of the sample.

Its CDR3 holds 15 amino acids, cysteine through phenylalanine. Only the CDR3 part of the read is kept: 45 bases, read in frame from the first base. Ends trimmed: V by 3 bases, J by 2 bases; bases unmatched to a gene: 5. CDR1 is given as LGHNA and CDR2 as YNFKEQ, both from the germline V gene. The sequenced material came from peripheral blood. The TCR originated in a man aged 50-59 years with active or convalescent COVID-19. The rearrangement joined TRBV4-2 to TRBJ1-2; TRBD1 agrees with 8 junctional bases. The DNA is as follows: TGTGCCAGCAGCCAGGCCGGGACAGGAAACTATGGCTACACCTTC. This yields the protein CASSQAGTGNYGYTF.